Listed below are T cell receptor beta chains from one sample, sequenced in a study of graft-versus-host responses after intestinal transplantation. Here immunoSEQ multiplex PCR was the method, and the copy in TCRdb shows in-frame clones only, minus some. The sample carries 15,000 to 20,000 clones, about 93% recorded once. The sequenced sample was PBMCs, obtained approximately 56 weeks after transplant. The receptors shown here come from a human patient who received an intestinal transplant, so some T cells may come from the graft donor. The CDR3 runs from the conserved cysteine through the conserved F or W. The D gene is left open where the match is weak.

length	D	J	V	DNA	CDR3
14	TRBD1	TRBJ1-6	TRBV6-4	TGTGCCAGCAGTGAGGGACAGGGTGCTTCACCCCTCCACTTT	CASSEGQGASPLHF
17	NA	TRBJ1-5	TRBV28	TGTGCCAGCAGTTTAAGGGGTCCACCTTATATCAATCAGCCCCAGCATTTT	CASSLRGPPYINQPQHF
16	NA	TRBJ2-3	TRBV13	TGTGCCAGCAGCTTATCCCAGACTAGATTTTCAGATACGCAGTATTTT	CASSLSQTRFSDTQYF
15	NA	TRBJ2-4	TRBV5-8	TGTGCCAGCAGCCTGCAGGGGCTGGTAACAAACATTCAGTACTTC	CASSLQGLVTNIQYF
13	NA	TRBJ2-5	TRBV7-3	TGTGCCAGCAGCTCGGACTCCCTAGAGACCCAGTACTTC	CASSSDSLETQYF
16	NA	TRBJ2-3	TRBV2	TGTGCCAGCAGTGTAATATTGGGTGGGGACACAGATACGCAGTATTTT	CASSVILGGDTDTQYF
14	TRBD1	TRBJ1-6	TRBV6-1	TGTGCCAGCAGTAGGGACAGGGCGTCTTCACCCCTCCACTTT	CASSRDRASSPLHF
11	NA	TRBJ2-5	TRBV28	TGTGCCAGCAGTCCGAGGAGGACCCAGTACTTC	CASSPRRTQYF
12	NA	TRBJ1-1	TRBV10-3	TGTGCCATCAGTGGGAAAGGGCCTGAAGCTTTCTTT	CAISGKGPEAFF
13	NA	TRBJ2-1	TRBV19	TGTGCCAGTAGTATAGTAGCCAAGAATGAGCAGTTCTTC	CASSIVAKNEQFF
15	TRBD1	TRBJ1-5	TRBV6-6	TGTGCCAGCAGGAGACAGGGGGATAGCAATCAGCCCCAGCATTTT	CASRRQGDSNQPQHF
18	TRBD1	TRBJ2-5	TRBV4-1	TGCGCCAGCAGCCGGGGCGGTACAGGGGGCTTGGACCAAGAGACCCAGTACTTC	CASSRGGTGGLDQETQYF
14	NA	TRBJ1-1	TRBV28	TGTGCCAGCAATTGGGGGGGGCCGAACACTGAAGCTTTCTTT	CASNWGGPNTEAFF
15	NA	TRBJ2-7	TRBV5-1	TGCGCCAGCAGCTACAACATTCGGGCCTCCTACGAGCAGTACTTC	CASSYNIRASYEQYF
16	TRBD1	TRBJ1-4	TRBV5-4	TGTGCCAGCAGCTTGGCCGGGACAGGGATGGATGAAAAACTGTTTTTT	CASSLAGTGMDEKLFF
14	NA	TRBJ2-5	TRBV7-9	TGTGCCAGCAGCCGGGGGGCCGACCCGGAGACCCAGTACTTC	CASSRGADPETQYF